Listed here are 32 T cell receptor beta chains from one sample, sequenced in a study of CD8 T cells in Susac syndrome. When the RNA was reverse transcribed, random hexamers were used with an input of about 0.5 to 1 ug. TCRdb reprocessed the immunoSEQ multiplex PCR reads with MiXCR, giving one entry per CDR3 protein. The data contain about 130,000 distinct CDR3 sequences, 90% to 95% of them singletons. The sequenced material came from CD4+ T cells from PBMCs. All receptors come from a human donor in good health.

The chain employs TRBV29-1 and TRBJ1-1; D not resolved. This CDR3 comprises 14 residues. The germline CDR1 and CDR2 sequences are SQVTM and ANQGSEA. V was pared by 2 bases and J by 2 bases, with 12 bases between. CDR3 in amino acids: CSVERRQTNTEAFF. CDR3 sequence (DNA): TGCAGCGTTGAACGCCGGCAGACTAACACTGAAGCTTTCTTT.

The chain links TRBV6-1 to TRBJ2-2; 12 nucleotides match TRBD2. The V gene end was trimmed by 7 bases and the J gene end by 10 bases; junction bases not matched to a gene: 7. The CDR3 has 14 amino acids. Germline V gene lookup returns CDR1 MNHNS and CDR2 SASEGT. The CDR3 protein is CASMLAGGPLELFF. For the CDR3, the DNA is TGTGCCAGCATGCTAGCGGGAGGGCCTTTGGAGCTGTTTTTT.

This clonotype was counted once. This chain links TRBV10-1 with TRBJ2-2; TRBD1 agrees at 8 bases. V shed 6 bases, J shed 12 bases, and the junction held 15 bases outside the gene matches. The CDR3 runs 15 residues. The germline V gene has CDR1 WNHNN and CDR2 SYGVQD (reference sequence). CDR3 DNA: TGCGCCAGCAGCGATACGACAGGGGATGAGACTAAGCTGTTTTTT. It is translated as CASSDTTGDETKLFF.

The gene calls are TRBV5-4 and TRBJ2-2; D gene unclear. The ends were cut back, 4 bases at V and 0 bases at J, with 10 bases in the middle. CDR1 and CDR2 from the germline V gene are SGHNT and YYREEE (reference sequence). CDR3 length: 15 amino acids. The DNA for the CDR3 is TGTGCCAGCAGCCTCGCCATATCGAACACCGGGGAGCTGTTTTTT. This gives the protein CASSLAISNTGELFF.

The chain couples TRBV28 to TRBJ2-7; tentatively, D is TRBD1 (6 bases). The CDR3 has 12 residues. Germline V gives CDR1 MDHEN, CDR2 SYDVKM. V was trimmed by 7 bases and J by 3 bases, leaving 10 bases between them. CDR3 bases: TGTGCCAGCACGTCAGGGGACTACGAGCAGTACTTC. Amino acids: CASTSGDYEQYF. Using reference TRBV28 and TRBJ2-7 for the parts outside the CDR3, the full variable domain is DVKVTQSSRYLVKRTGEKVFLECVQDMDHENMFWYRQDPGLGLRLIYFSYDVKMKEKGDIPEGYSVSREKKERFSLILESASTNQTSMYLCASTSGDYEQYFGPGTRLTVT.

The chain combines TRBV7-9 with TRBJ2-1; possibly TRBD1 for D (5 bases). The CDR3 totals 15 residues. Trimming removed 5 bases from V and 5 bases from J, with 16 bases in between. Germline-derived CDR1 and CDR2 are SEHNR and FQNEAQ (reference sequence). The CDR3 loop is CASSPSQGIDNEQFF. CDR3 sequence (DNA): TGTGCCAGCAGCCCTAGTCAGGGAATTGACAATGAGCAGTTCTTC. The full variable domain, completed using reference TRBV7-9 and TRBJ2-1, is DTGVSQNPRHKITKRGQNVTFRCDPISEHNRLYWYRQTLGQGPEFLTYFQNEAQLEKSRLLSDRFSAERPKGSFSTLEIQRTEQGDSAMYLCASSPSQGIDNEQFFGPGTRLTVL.

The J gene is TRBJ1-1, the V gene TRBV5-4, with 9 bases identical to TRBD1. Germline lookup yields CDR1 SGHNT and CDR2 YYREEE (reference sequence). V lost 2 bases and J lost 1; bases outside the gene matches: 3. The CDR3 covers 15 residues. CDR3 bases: TGTGCCAGCAGCTTTCCGGGACAGGGGAACACTGAAGCTTTCTTT. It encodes CASSFPGQGNTEAFF. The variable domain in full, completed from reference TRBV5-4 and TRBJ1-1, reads ETGVTQSPTHLIKTRGQQVTLRCSSQSGHNTVSWYQQALGQGPQFIFQYYREEENGRGNFPPRFSGLQFPNYSSELNVNALELDDSALYLCASSFPGQGNTEAFFGQGTRLTVV.

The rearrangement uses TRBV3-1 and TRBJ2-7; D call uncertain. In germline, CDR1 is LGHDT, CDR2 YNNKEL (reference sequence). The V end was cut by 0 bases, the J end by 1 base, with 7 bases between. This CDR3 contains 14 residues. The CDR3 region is CASSQDSSSYEQYF. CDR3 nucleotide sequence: TGTGCCAGCAGCCAAGATTCCAGTTCCTACGAGCAGTACTTC.

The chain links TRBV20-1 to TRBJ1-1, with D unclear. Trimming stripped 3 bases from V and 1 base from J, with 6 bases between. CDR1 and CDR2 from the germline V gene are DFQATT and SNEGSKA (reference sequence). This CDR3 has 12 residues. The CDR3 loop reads CSASDRNTEAFF. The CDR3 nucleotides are TGCAGTGCTAGTGACCGGAACACTGAAGCTTTCTTT.

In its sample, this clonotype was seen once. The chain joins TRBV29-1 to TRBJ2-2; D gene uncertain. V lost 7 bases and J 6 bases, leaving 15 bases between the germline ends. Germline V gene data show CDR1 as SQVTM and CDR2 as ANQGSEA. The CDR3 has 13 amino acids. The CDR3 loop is CSAGRPSPGELFF. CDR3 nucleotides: TGCAGCGCCGGGCGTCCAAGCCCCGGGGAGCTGTTTTTT.

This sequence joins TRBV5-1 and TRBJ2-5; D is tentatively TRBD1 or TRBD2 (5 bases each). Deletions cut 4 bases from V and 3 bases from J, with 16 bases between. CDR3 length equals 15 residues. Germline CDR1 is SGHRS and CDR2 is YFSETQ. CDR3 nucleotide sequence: TGCGCCAGCAGCCTGGGCTTGGGGACGGAAGAGACCCAGTACTTC. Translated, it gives CASSLGLGTEETQYF.

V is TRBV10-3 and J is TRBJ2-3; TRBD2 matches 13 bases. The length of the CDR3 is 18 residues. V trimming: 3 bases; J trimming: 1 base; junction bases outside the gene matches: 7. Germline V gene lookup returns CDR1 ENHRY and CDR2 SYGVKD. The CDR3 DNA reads TGTGCCATCAGTGACACTAGCGGGAGGGCCGGGGGCACAGATACGCAGTATTTT. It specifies CAISDTSGRAGGTDTQYF.

The CDR3 DNA is TGTGCCAGCCGAAGGACAGGGGGTTTGGAGACCCAGTACTTC. Its translation is CASRRTGGLETQYF. The rearrangement links TRBV2 to TRBJ2-5; 10 nucleotides agree with TRBD1. The V gene's germline CDR1 is SNHLY and CDR2 FYNNEI. This CDR3 spans 14 amino acids. V gave up 8 bases and J gave up 5 bases; unmatched junction bases: 8.

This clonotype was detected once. The CDR3 protein is CSVEDSGRRTQYF. DNA of the CDR3: TGCAGCGTTGAAGACAGTGGGAGACGGACCCAGTACTTC. The chain carries TRBV29-1 and TRBJ2-5; TRBD2 is a possible D gene (5 bases). CDR3 length: 13 residues. Trimming stripped 0 bases from V and 7 bases from J, with 12 bases between. Germline assignment: CDR1 SQVTM and CDR2 ANQGSEA.

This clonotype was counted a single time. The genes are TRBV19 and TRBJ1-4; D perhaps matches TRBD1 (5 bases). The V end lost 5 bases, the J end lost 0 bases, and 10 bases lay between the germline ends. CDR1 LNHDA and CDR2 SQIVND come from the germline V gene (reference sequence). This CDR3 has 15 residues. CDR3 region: CASSDGGATNEKLFF. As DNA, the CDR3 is TGTGCCAGTAGTGACGGGGGAGCAACTAATGAAAAACTGTTTTTT.

As DNA, the CDR3 is TGTGCCAGCATCCAATACCCCGGTAAAGAGACCCAGTACTTC. Translating it yields CASIQYPGKETQYF. V usage is TRBV5-6 and J usage is TRBJ2-5; D unclear. Trimming removed 6 bases from V and 3 bases from J, with 15 bases in between. The CDR3 consists of 14 residues. Germline V CDR1 and CDR2: SGHDT, YYEEEE.

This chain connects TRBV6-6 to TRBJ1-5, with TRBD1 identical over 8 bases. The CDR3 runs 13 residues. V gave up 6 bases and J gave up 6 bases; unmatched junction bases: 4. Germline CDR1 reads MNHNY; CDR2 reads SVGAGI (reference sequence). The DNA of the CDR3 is TGTGCCAGCAGGCCTCAGGGGGCTCAGCCCCAGCATTTT. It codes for CASRPQGAQPQHF.

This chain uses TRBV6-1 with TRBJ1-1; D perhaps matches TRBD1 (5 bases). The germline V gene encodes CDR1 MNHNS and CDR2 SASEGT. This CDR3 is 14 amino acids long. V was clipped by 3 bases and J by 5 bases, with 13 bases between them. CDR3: CASSENRFNTEAFF. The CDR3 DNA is TGTGCCAGCAGTGAGAACAGGTTTAATACTGAAGCTTTCTTT.

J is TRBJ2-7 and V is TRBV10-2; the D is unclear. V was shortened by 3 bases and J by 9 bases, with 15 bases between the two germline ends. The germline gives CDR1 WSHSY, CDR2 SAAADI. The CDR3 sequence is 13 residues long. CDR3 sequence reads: CASSDPPEPRQYF. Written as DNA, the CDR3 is TGCGCCAGCAGTGACCCCCCGGAGCCCAGGCAGTACTTC.

This CDR3 reads CASSHAVGEQFF. In DNA form, the CDR3 reads TGCGCCAGCAGCCACGCCGTAGGTGAGCAGTTCTTC. J is TRBJ2-1 and V is TRBV4-1; D is uncertain. CDR3 length: 12 residues. The V end was cut by 3 bases, the J end by 9 bases, with 9 bases between. Germline loops: CDR1 MGHRA, CDR2 YSYEKL.

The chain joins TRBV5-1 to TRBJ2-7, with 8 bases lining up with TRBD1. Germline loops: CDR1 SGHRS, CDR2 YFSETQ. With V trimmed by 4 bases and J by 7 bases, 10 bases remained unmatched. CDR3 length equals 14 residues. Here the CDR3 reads CASSTGQGVSEQYF. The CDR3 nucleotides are TGCGCCAGCAGCACCGGACAGGGAGTGAGTGAGCAGTACTTC.

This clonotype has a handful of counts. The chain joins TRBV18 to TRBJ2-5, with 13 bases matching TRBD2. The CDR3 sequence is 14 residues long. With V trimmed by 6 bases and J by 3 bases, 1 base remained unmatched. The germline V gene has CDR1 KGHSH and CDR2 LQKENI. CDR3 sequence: CASSGTSGKETQYF. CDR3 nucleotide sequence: TGTGCCAGCTCGGGGACTAGCGGGAAAGAGACCCAGTACTTC.

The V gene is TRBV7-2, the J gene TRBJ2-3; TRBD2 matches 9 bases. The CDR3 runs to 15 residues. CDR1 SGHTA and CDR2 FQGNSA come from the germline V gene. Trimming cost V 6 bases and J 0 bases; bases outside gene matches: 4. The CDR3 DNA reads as TGTGCCAGCAGTCGCGGACTAGCGAGCACAGATACGCAGTATTTT. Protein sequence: CASSRGLASTDTQYF.

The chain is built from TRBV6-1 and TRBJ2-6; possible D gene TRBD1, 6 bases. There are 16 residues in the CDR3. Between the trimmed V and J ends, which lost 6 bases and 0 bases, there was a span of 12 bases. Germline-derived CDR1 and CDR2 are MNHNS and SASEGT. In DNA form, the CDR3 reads TGTGCCAGCAGGGCGACAGGCCCCTCTGGGGCCAACGTCCTGACTTTC. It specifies CASRATGPSGANVLTF.

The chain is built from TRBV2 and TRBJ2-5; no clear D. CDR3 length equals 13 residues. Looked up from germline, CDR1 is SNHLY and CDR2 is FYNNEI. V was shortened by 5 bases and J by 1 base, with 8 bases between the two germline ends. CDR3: CASSWVFQETQYF. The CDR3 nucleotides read TGTGCCAGCAGTTGGGTTTTCCAAGAGACCCAGTACTTC. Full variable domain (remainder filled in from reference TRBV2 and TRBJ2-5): EPEVTQTPSHQVTQMGQEVILRCVPISNHLYFYWYRQILGQKVEFLVSFYNNEISEKSEIFDDQFSVERPDGSNFTLKIRSTKLEDSAMYFCASSWVFQETQYFGPGTRLLVL.

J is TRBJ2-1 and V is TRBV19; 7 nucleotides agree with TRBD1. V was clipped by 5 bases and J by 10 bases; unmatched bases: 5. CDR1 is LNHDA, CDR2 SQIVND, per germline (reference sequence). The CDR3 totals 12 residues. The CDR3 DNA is TGTGCCAGTAGTGTTTACAGGGGAGAGCAGTTCTTC. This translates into CASSVYRGEQFF.

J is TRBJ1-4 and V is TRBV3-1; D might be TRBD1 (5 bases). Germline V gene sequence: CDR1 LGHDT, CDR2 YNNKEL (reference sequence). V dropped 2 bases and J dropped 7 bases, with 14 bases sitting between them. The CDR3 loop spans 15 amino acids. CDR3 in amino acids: CASSQRTHRIEKLFF. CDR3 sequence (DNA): TGTGCCAGCAGCCAACGGACACACCGGATTGAAAAACTGTTTTTT.

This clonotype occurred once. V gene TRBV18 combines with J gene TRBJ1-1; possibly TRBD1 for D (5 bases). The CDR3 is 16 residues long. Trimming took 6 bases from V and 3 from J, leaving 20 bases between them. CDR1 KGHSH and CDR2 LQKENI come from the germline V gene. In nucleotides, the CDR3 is TGTGCCAGCTCGCATTTCGATAGACAGCTTCACACTGAAGCTTTCTTT. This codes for CASSHFDRQLHTEAFF.

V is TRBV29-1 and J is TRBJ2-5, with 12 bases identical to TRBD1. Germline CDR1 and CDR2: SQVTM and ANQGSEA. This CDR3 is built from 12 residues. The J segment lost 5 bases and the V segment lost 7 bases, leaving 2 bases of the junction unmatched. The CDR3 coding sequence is TGCAGCGAGGGACAGGGGGCTGAGACCCAGTACTTC. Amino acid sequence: CSEGQGAETQYF.

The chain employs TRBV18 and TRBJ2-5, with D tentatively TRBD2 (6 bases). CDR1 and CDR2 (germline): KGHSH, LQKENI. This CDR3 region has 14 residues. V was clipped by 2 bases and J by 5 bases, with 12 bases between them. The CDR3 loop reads CASSPLEGTETQYF. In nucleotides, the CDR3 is TGTGCCAGCTCACCATTGGAGGGAACGGAGACCCAGTACTTC.

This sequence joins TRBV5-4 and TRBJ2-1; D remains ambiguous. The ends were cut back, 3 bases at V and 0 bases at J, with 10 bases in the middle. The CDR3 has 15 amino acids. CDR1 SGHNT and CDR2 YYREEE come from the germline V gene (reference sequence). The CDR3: CASSSDGYSYNEQFF. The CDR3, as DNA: TGTGCCAGCAGCTCGGACGGATACTCCTACAATGAGCAGTTCTTC.

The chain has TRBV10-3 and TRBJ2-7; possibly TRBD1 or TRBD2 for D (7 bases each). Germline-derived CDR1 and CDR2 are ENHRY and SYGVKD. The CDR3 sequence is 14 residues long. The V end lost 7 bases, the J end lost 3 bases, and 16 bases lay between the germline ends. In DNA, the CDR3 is TGTGCCATCAAGGGGGCGGGAGCTTTCTACGAGCAGTACTTC. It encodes CAIKGAGAFYEQYF.